Each of the 10 T cell receptor beta chains below was sequenced from the same sample in a study of OX40 agonist ivuxolimab in advanced cancers. The data were produced by immunoSEQ multiplex PCR, yet TCRdb's version contains in-frame clones alone and is incomplete. The data contain some 90,000 clones, 87% of them singletons. Sequencing used CD4+ or CD8+ T cells sorted from blood, obtained in a trial of the OX40 agonist ivuxolimab. The receptor source for this set is an adult with an advanced solid tumor such as melanoma, head and neck, liver or kidney cancer.

Sample share makes this clone medium-sized. V and J are TRBV19 and TRBJ1-5, with TRBD1 matching 10 bases. Germline V CDR1 and CDR2: LNHDA, SQIVND (reference sequence). Losses at the gene ends were 5 bases for V and 4 bases for J; bases not matched to a gene: 8. This CDR3 spans 16 amino acids. The CDR3 nucleotides read TGTGCCAGTAGTCCCCGGGACAGGGGAGAAAATCAGCCCCAGCATTTT. Translated: CASSPRDRGENQPQHF.

The V and J genes are TRBV6-5 and TRBJ1-1; 7 bases align to TRBD1. V shed 7 bases and J 5 bases; nucleotides not matched to a gene: 10. The CDR3 runs 14 residues. Germline CDR1 MNHEY, CDR2 SVGAGI. The CDR3 coding sequence is TGTGCCAGCATAGACAGGGCCCTAAGGACTGAAGCTTTCTTT. It translates to CASIDRALRTEAFF.

The V and J genes are TRBV7-6 and TRBJ2-5, with a possible D match to TRBD2 (5 bases). V was cut by 4 bases and J by 0 bases, with 12 bases left in between. CDR1 SGHVS and CDR2 FNYEAQ come from the germline V gene. This CDR3 contains 15 residues. The CDR3 sequence is CASSSGGRDQETQYF. The CDR3 bases are TGTGCCAGCAGCTCAGGAGGCAGAGACCAAGAGACCCAGTACTTC.

The chain links TRBV5-3 to TRBJ1-3; no firm D call. TRBV5-3 is an ORF; its function is uncertain. Trimming left V 0 bases short and J 3 bases short, with 10 bases between. The CDR3 spans 15 residues. The CDR3 sequence: CARSLGLSDGNTIYF. The CDR3 coding sequence is TGTGCCAGAAGCTTGGGACTTAGTGATGGAAACACCATATATTTT.

This sequence joins TRBV6-5 and TRBJ2-1, with D possibly matching TRBD1 (6 bases). V lost 3 bases, J lost 2 bases, and 14 bases lay in between. Germline V lookup: CDR1 MNHEY, CDR2 SVGAGI. This CDR3 has 16 residues. CDR3 sequence reads: CASSYSQGLPYNEQFF. The CDR3, as DNA: TGTGCCAGCAGTTATTCACAGGGCCTACCCTACAATGAGCAGTTCTTC.

The chain is built from TRBV7-8 and TRBJ2-7; 10 bases are a match to TRBD2. This CDR3 is built from 19 residues. J gave up 0 bases and V 5 bases, and 16 bases lay outside the gene matches. The germline V gene encodes CDR1 SGHVS and CDR2 FQNEAQ. CDR3 loop: CASSIGAGTSVRSSYEQYV. The CDR3 coding sequence is TGTGCCAGCAGCATAGGGGCCGGGACTAGCGTAAGGAGCTCCTACGAGCAGTACGTC.

This chain uses TRBV5-1 with TRBJ2-1; TRBD2 agrees at 10 bases. The CDR3 loop spans 18 amino acids. V trimming: 4 bases; J trimming: 0 bases; junction bases outside the gene matches: 10. Germline V lookup: CDR1 SGHRS, CDR2 YFSETQ. The CDR3: CASSLGLAPSSSYNEQFF. The DNA for the CDR3 is TGCGCCAGCAGCCTGGGACTAGCGCCCTCAAGCTCCTACAATGAGCAGTTCTTC.

This rearrangement joins TRBV6-4 to TRBJ1-1; D unresolved. The CDR3 runs 15 residues. The V gene lost 4 bases and the J gene lost 5 bases, with 17 bases spanning the gap. Germline CDR1 and CDR2: MRHNA and SNTAGT. The CDR3 DNA reads TGTGCCAGCAGTGGCAACGGGGTAGGAGGGACTGAAGCTTTCTTT. Its protein is CASSGNGVGGTEAFF.

The chain is built from TRBV29-1 and TRBJ2-6; D is unresolved. The CDR3 has 15 amino acids. Germline CDR1 reads SQVTM; CDR2 reads ANQGSEA. Trimming cost V 4 bases and J 0 bases, with 10 bases left between them. This CDR3 is CSVVVESSGANVLTF. The CDR3 DNA sequence: TGCAGCGTTGTAGTAGAGAGCTCTGGGGCCAACGTCCTGACTTTC.

The chain has TRBV2 and TRBJ2-3, with D perhaps matching TRBD2 (6 bases). V dropped 3 bases and J dropped 2 bases, with 12 bases sitting between them. There are 15 residues in the CDR3. Germline V gives CDR1 SNHLY, CDR2 FYNNEI. CDR3 nucleotides: TGTGCCAGCAGTGACGGCGGGGCCACCACAGATACGCAGTATTTT. It encodes CASSDGGATTDTQYF.